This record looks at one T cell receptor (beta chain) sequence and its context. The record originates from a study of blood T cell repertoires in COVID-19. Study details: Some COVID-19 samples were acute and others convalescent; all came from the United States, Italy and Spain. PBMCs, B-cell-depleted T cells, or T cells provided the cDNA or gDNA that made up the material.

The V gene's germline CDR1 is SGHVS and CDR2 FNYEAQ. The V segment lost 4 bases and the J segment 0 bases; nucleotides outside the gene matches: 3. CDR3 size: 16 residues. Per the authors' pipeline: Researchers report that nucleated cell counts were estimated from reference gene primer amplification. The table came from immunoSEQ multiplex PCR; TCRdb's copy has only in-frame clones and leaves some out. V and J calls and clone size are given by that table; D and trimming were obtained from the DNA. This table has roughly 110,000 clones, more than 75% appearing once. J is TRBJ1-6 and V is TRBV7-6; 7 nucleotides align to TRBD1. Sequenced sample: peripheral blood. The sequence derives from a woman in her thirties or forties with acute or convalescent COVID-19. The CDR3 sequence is CASSSGQTSYNSPLHF. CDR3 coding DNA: TGTGCCAGCAGCTCGGGACAGACCTCCTATAATTCACCCCTCCACTTT. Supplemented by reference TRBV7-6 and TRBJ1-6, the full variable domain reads GAGVSQSPRYKVTKRGQDVALRCDPISGHVSLYWYRQALGQGPEFLTYFNYEAQQDKSGLPNDRFSAERPEGSISTLTIQRTEQRDSAMYRCASSSGQTSYNSPLHFGNGTRLTVT.